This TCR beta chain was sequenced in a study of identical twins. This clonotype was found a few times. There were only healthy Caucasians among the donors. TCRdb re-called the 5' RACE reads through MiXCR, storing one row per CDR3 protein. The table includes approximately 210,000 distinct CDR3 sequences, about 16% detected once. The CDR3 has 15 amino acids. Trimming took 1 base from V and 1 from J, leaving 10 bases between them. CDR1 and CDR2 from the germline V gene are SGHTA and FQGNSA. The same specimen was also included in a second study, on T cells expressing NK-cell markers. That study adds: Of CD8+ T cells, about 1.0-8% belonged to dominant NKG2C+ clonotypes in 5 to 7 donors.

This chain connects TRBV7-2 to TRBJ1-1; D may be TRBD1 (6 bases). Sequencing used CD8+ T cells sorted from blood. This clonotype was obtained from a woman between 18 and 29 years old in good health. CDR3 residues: CASSLVRGANTEAFF. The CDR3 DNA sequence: TGTGCCAGCAGCTTAGTTCGGGGGGCGAACACTGAAGCTTTCTTT.